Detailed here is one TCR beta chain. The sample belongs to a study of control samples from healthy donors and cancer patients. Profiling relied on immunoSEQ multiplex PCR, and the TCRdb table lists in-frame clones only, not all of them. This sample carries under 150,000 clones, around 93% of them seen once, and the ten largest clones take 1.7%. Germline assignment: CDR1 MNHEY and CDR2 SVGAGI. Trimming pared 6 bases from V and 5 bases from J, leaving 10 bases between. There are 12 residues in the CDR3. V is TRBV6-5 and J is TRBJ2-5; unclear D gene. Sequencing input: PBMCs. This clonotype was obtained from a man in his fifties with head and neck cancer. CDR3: CASSRSPETQYF. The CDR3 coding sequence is TGTGCCAGCAGCAGATCACCGGAGACCCAGTACTTC.